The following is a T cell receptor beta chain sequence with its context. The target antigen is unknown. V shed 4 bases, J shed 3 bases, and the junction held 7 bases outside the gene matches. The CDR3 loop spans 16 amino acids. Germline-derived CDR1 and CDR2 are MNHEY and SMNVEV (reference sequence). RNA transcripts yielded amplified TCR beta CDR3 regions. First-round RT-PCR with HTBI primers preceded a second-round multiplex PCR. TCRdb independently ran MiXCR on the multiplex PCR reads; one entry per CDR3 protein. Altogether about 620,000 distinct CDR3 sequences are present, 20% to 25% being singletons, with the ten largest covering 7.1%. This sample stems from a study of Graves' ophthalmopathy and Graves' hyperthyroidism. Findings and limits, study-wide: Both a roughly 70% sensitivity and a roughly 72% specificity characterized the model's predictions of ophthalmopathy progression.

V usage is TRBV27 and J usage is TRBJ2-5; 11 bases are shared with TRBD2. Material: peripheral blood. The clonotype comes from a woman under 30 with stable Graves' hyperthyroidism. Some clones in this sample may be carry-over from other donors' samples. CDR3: CASSSIAGGVEETQYF. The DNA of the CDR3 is TGTGCCAGCAGTTCCATAGCGGGGGGGGTGGAAGAGACCCAGTACTTC.